This T cell receptor beta chain was sequenced for a study of patients and donors after allogeneic stem cell transplantation. With 7 bases removed from V and 3 bases from J, the gap between germline ends came to 10 bases. The CDR3 is 13 residues long. CDR1 and CDR2 (germline): ENHRY, SYGVKD. TCRdb re-analysed the RT-PCR reads in MiXCR, keeping a single row per CDR3 protein. This table has over 130,000 distinct CDR3 sequences, 30% to 45% appearing once. The sequenced material came from blood, either unsorted or a sorted T cell fraction (not recorded which). This TCR was recovered from a human donor who was either an allogeneic HSCT recipient or a stem cell or donor lymphocyte infusion donor (not recorded which). It is not recorded whose cells these are; they may come from a transplant donor. The chain is built from TRBV10-3 and TRBJ2-1; D might be TRBD2 (6 bases). CDR3 amino acids: CAITSDYYNEQFF. DNA for the CDR3: TGTGCCATCACCTCGGACTACTACAATGAGCAGTTCTTC.